This is a list of T cell receptor beta chains from one sample in a study of beta chain features in type 1 diabetes. The protocol was immunoSEQ multiplex PCR, while the TCRdb copy is restricted to in-frame clones and leaves out a portion. The table includes hundreds of thousands of clones, roughly a sixth detected once. Sequenced: naive CD4+ T cells from blood. The receptors derive from a young woman in good health. Each CDR3 is given with its conserved first and last residue. A D gene is named only where the DNA matches it firmly. Only some rows state a clone size, as once, few, many or a class for expanded clones.

>NA|TRBV6-5|TRBD2|TRBJ2-1
CASSYGTSGSNEQFF
TGTGCCAGCAGTTACGGGACTAGCGGGAGTAATGAGCAGTTCTTC
>few|TRBV5-4|TRBD1|TRBJ2-3
CASSRGQGRLLGADTQYF
TGTGCCAGCAGCCGGGGACAGGGGAGGTTACTTGGGGCAGATACGCAGTATTTT
>few|TRBV25-1|TRBD2|TRBJ2-2
CASSDQRGTGELFF
TGTGCCAGCAGTGATCAGCGGGGCACCGGGGAGCTGTTTTTT
>few|TRBV7-3|NA|TRBJ1-2
CASSRTVYGYTF
TGTGCCAGCAGCCGGACAGTCTATGGCTACACCTTC
>NA|TRBV18|TRBD1|TRBJ2-7
CASSPHDRGTYEQYF
TGTGCCAGCTCACCTCATGACAGGGGGACCTACGAGCAGTACTTC
>few|TRBV7-2|NA|TRBJ2-1
CASSFRNWNNEQFF
TGTGCCAGCAGCTTTCGCAACTGGAACAATGAGCAGTTCTTC
>NA|TRBV10-3|NA|TRBJ2-7
CAISAKGAYEQYF
TGTGCCATCAGTGCGAAGGGAGCCTACGAGCAGTACTTC
>NA|TRBV11-2|NA|TRBJ2-7
CASSLAPVSIGSEQYF
TGTGCCAGCAGCCTAGCCCCCGTGTCCATAGGTAGCGAGCAGTACTTC
>few|TRBV27|NA|TRBJ1-2
CASSLSGQRSGYTF
TGTGCCAGCAGTCTGTCAGGACAGCGGAGTGGCTACACCTTC
>few|TRBV4-3|NA|TRBJ1-2
CASSQDYRVRNGYTF
TGCGCCAGCAGCCAAGATTATAGGGTTAGAAATGGCTACACCTTC
>NA|TRBV18|NA|TRBJ2-5
CASSPPAGAETQYF
TGTGCCAGCTCACCACCGGCAGGGGCAGAGACCCAGTACTTC
>NA|TRBV19|NA|TRBJ2-4
CASLGGNKNIQYF
TGTGCCAGCCTAGGGGGAAACAAAAACATTCAGTACTTC
>few|TRBV7-9|NA|TRBJ2-1
CASSLTSSYNEQFF
TGTGCCAGCAGCTTGACCAGCTCCTACAATGAGCAGTTCTTC
>NA|TRBV5-1|NA|TRBJ2-1
CASSSRVVGLGYNEQFF
TGCGCCAGCAGCTCTCGAGTAGTGGGGTTGGGTTACAATGAGCAGTTCTTC
>NA|TRBV28|NA|TRBJ1-2
CASSRARGSYYGYTF
TGTGCCAGCAGTCGCGCGAGGGGCTCTTATTATGGCTACACCTTC
>NA|TRBV10-3|NA|TRBJ1-5
CAISESPVVHPKSGPQHF
TGTGCCATCAGTGAGTCGCCGGTAGTGCACCCCAAGTCGGGGCCCCAGCATTTT
>NA|TRBV5-6|NA|TRBJ1-3
CASSFRPGLRSSGNTIYF
TGTGCCAGCAGCTTTAGGCCAGGACTCCGAAGCTCTGGAAACACCATATATTTT
>few|TRBV9|NA|TRBJ2-7
CASSPASPYEQYF
TGTGCCAGCAGTCCCGCTTCCCCCTACGAGCAGTACTTC